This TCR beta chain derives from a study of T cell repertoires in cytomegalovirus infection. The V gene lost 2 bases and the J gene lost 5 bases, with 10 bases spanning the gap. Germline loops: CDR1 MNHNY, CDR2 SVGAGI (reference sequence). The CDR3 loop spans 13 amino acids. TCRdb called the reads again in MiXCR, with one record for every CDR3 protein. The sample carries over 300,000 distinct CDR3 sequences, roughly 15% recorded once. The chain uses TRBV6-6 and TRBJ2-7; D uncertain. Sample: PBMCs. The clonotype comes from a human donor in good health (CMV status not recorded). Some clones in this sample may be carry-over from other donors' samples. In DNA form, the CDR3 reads TGTGCCAGCAGTTACGGCTTCGGCGACGAGCAGTACTTC. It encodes CASSYGFGDEQYF.